The clone carrying this T cell receptor beta chain has only a few counts. Its antigen is not identified. The data derive from a study of post-analysis software for immune sequencing data. Study-wide findings and caveats: Controls showed lower frequencies than patients for five TRBV segments, and TRBV5-6, TRBV5-1 and TRBV20-1 were among these.

V shed 1 base and J shed 8 bases, with 12 bases lying between them. The CDR3 extends over 14 amino acids. Germline loops: CDR1 SSHAT, CDR2 FNYEAQ (reference sequence). Carried by the TCR beta cDNA libraries were unique molecular identifiers. One entry per CDR3 protein, called by TCRdb with MiXCR from the PCR reads. The table lists roughly 600,000 distinct CDR3 sequences, 44% of them singletons. The sequence came from a girl under 18 with multiple sclerosis. This rearrangement joins TRBV7-7 to TRBJ2-1, with D possibly being TRBD1 (6 bases). Sequencing was performed on blood. CDR3 sequence: CASSLGTGWDEQFF. CDR3 DNA: TGTGCCAGCAGCTTAGGAACAGGGTGGGATGAGCAGTTCTTC.